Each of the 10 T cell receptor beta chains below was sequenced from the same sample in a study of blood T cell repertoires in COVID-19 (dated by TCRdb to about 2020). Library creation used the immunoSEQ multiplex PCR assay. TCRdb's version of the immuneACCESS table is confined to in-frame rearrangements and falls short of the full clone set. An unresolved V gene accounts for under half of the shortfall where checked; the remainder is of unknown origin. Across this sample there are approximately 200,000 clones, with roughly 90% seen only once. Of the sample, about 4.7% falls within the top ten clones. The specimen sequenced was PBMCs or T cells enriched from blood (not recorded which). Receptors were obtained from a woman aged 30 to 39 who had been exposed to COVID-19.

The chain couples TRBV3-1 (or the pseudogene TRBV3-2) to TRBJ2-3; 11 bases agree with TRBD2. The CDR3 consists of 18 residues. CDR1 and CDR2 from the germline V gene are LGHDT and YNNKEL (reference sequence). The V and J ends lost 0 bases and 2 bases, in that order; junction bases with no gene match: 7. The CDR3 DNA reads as TGTGCCAGCAGCCAAGATTGGCTAGCGGGGGGCCCCACAGATACGCAGTATTTT. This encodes CASSQDWLAGGPTDTQYF.

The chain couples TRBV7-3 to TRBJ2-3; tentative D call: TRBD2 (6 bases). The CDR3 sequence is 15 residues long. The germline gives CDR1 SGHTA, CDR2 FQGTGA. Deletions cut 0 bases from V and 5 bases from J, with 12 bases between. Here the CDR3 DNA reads TGTGCCAGCAGCTTAACCCCGGGAGACCTAGATACGCAGTATTTT. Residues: CASSLTPGDLDTQYF.

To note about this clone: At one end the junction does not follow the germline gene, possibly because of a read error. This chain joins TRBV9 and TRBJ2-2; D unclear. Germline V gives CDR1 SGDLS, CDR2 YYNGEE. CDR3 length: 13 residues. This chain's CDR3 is CASRGENSGELFF. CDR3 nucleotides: TGTGCCAGCAGGGGTGAGAACAGCGGGGAGCTGTTTTTT.

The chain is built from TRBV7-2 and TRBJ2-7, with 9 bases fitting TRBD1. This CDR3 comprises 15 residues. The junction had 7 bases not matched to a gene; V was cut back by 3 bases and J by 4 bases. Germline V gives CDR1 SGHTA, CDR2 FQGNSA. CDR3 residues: CASSLAGQGVYEQYF. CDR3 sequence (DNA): TGTGCCAGCAGCTTGGCGGGACAGGGTGTGTACGAGCAGTACTTC. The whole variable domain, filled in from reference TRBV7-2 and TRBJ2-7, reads GAGVSQSPSNKVTEKGKDVELRCDPISGHTALYWYRQSLGQGLEFLIYFQGNSAPDKSGLPSDRFSAERTGGSVSTLTIQRTQQEDSAVYLCASSLAGQGVYEQYFGPGTRLTVT.

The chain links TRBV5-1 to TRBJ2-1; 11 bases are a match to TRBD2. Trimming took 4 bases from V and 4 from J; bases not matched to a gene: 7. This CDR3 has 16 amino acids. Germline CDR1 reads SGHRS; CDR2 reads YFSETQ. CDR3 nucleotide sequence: TGCGCCAGCAGCCCAGATAGCGGGGGGGAATACAATGAGCAGTTCTTC. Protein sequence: CASSPDSGGEYNEQFF.

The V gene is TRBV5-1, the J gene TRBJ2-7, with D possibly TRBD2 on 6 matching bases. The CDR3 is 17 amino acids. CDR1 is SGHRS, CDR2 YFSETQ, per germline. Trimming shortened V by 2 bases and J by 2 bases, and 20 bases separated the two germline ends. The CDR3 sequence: CASSLLHVRGVPYEQYF. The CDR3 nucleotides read TGCGCCAGCAGCTTATTGCACGTCCGCGGGGTCCCCTACGAGCAGTACTTC. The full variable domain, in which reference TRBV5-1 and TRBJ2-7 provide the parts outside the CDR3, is KAGVTQTPRYLIKTRGQQVTLSCSPISGHRSVSWYQQTPGQGLQFLFEYFSETQRNKGNFPGRFSGRQFSNSRSEMNVSTLELGDSALYLCASSLLHVRGVPYEQYFGPGTRLTVT.

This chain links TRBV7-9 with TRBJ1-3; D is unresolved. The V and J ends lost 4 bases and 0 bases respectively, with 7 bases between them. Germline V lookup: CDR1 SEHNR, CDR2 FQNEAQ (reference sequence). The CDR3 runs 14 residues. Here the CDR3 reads CASSSTVSGNTIYF. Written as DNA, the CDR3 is TGTGCCAGCAGCTCAACGGTCTCTGGAAACACCATATATTTT.

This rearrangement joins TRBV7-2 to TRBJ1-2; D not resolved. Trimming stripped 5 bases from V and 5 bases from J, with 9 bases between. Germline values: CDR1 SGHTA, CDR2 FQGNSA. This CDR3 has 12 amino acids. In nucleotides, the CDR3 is TGTGCCAGCAGCGCAGGATCGTATGGCTACACCTTC. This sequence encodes CASSAGSYGYTF.

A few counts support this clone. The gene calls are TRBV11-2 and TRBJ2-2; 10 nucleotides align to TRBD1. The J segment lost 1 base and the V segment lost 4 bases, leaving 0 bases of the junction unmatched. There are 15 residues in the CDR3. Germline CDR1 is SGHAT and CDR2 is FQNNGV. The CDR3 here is CASSWDRGNTGELFF. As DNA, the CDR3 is TGTGCCAGCAGCTGGGACAGGGGGAACACCGGGGAGCTGTTTTTT.

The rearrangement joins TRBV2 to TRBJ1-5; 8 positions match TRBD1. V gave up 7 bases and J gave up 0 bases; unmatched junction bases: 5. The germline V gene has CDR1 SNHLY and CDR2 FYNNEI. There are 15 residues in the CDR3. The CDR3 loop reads CASTLTGDSNQPQHF. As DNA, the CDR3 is TGTGCCAGCACCTTGACAGGGGATAGCAATCAGCCCCAGCATTTT.